This T cell receptor beta chain originates from a study of cytomegalovirus exposure and HLA in healthy donors. Primers for the PCR totalled 60 Vbeta and 13 Jbeta. TCRdb's table, derived via immunoSEQ multiplex PCR, lists solely in-frame clones and lacks some. Among around 110,000 clones listed, around 79% were seen once. As to this clone: What it recognizes is unknown.

Study outcomes and limitations: In a later analysis, about 17,000 TCR beta sequences were associated with HLA alleles at 0.05 false discovery rate.

The sequence came from a man between 60 and 75 years old in good health and CMV-seronegative. The specimen was PBMCs.

The CDR3 region has the DNA TGTGCCAGCTCAGAGAACAGGGTACTAGATTCACCCCTCCACTTT. Amino acid sequence: CASSENRVLDSPLHF. This chain connects TRBV18 to TRBJ1-6; tentatively, D is TRBD1 (6 bases). V lost 5 bases to trimming and J lost 8 bases, with 16 bases between them. This CDR3 has 15 residues. Germline V gene data show CDR1 as KGHSH and CDR2 as LQKENI. The full variable domain, completed using reference TRBV18 and TRBJ1-6, is NAGVMQNPRHLVRRRGQEARLRCSPMKGHSHVYWYRQLPEEGLKFMVYLQKENIIDESGMPKERFSAEFPKEGPSILRIQQVVRGDSAAYFCASSENRVLDSPLHFGNGTRLTVT.